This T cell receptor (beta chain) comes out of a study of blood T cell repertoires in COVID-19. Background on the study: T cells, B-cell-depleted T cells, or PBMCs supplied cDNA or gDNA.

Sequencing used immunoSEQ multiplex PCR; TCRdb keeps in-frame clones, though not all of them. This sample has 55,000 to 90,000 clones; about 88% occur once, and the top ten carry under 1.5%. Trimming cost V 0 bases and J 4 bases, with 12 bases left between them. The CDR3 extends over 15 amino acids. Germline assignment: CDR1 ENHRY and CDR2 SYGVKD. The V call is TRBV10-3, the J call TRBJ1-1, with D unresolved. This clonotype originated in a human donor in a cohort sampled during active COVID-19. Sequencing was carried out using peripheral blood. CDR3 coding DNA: TGTGCCATCAGTGAGTCGAGGCCTGACGGCACTGAAGCTTTCTTT. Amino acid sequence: CAISESRPDGTEAFF.